This TCR beta chain was sequenced during a study of OX40 agonist ivuxolimab in advanced cancers. Study-wide results and caveats: Dosing at 0.1 to 3.0 mg/kg was accompanied by clonal expansion of CD4+ and CD8+ blood T cells by week 6.

For this clone: Its antigen is as yet unknown.

Using immunoSEQ multiplex PCR, the repertoire was profiled, and TCRdb retains in-frame clones only, with some absent. There are roughly 120,000 clones in the sample; approximately 90% occur only once, and about 0.81% lies in the top ten. Blood was sampled at baseline, cycle 4 day 1, and cycle 7 day 1. CDR3 length: 13 residues. CDR1 and CDR2 (germline): MNHNS, SASEGT. Trimming shortened V by 2 bases and J by 6 bases, and 11 bases separated the two germline ends. The TCR comes from an adult with an advanced solid tumor such as melanoma, head and neck, liver or kidney cancer. The chain joins TRBV6-1 to TRBJ2-7; possibly TRBD1 for D (6 bases). The starting material was CD4+ or CD8+ T cells sorted from blood, obtained in a trial of the OX40 agonist ivuxolimab. The CDR3 DNA is TGTGCCAGCAGTGAATCAGGGGCGGGCGAGCAGTACTTC. Its protein product is CASSESGAGEQYF.